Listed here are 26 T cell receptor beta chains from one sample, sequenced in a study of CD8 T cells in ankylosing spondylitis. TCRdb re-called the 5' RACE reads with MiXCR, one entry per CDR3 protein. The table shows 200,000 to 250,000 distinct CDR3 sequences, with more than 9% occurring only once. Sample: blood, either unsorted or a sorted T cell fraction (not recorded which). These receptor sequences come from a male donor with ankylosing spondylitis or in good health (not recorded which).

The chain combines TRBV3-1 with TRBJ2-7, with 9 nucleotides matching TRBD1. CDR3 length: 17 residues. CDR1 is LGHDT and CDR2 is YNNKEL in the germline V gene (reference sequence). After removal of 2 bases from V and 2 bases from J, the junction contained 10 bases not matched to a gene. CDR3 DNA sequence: TGTGCCAGCAGCCAATTACAGTCGGGGACAGGGACCTACGAGCAGTACTTC. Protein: CASSQLQSGTGTYEQYF.

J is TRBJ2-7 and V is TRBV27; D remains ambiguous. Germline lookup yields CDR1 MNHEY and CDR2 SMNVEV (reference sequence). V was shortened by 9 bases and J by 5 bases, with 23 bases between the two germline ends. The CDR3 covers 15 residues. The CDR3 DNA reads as TGTGCCAGTAAGACGGACCTAGGATCCCTCGACGAGCAGTACTTC. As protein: CASKTDLGSLDEQYF.

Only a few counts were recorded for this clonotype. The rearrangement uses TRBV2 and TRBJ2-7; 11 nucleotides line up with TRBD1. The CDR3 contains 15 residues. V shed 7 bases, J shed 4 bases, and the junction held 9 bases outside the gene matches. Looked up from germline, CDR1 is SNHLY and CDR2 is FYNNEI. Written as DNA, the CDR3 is TGTGCCAGCAATGCACCGGGACAGGGGGGTTACGAGCAGTACTTC. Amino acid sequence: CASNAPGQGGYEQYF.

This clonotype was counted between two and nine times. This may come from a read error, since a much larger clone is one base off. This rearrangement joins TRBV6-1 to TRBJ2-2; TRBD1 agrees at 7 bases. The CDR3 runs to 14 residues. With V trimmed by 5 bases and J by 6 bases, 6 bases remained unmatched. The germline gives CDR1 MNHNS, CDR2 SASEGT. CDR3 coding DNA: TGTGCCAGCAGTCCAAGACAGGGCGCCGGGGAGCTGTTTTTT. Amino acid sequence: CASSPRQGAGELFF.

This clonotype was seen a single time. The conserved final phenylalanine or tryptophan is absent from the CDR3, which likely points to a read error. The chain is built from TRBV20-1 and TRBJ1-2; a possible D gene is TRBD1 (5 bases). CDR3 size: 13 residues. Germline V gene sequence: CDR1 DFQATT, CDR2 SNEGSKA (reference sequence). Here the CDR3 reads CSTREGNNYGYTL. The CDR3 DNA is TGCAGTACTAGAGAGGGGAATAACTATGGCTACACCCTC.

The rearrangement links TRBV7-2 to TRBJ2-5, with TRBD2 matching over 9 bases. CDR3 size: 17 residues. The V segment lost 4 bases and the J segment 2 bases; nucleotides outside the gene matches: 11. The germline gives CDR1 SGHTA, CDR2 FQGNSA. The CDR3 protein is CASSSRTGAGGQETQYF. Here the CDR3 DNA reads TGTGCCAGCAGCTCTAGGACGGGGGCGGGGGGGCAAGAGACCCAGTACTTC. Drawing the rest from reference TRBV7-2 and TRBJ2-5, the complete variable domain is GAGVSQSPSNKVTEKGKDVELRCDPISGHTALYWYRQSLGQGLEFLIYFQGNSAPDKSGLPSDRFSAERTGGSVSTLTIQRTQQEDSAVYLCASSSRTGAGGQETQYFGPGTRLLVL.

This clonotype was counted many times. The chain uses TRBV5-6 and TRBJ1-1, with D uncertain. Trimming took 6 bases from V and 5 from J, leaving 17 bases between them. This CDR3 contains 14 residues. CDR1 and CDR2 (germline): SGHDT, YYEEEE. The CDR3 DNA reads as TGTGCCAGCACCTTTTTAGGTGTGATGACTGAAGCTTTCTTT. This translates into CASTFLGVMTEAFF. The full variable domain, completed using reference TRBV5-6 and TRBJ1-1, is DAGVTQSPTHLIKTRGQQVTLRCSPKSGHDTVSWYQQALGQGPQFIFQYYEEEERQRGNFPDRFSGHQFPNYSSELNVNALLLGDSALYLCASTFLGVMTEAFFGQGTRLTVV.

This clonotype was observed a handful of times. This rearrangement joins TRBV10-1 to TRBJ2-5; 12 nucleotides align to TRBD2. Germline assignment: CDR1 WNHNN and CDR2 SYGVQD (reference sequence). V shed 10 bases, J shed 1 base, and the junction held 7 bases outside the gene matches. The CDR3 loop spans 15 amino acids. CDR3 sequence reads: CANPRGLAGQETQYF. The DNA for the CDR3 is TGCGCCAACCCGCGGGGACTAGCGGGCCAAGAGACCCAGTACTTC.

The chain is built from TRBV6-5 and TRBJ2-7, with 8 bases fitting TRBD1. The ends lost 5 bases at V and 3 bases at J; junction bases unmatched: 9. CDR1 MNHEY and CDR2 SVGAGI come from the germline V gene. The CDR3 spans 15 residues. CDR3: CASSLERQGSYEQYF. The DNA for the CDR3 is TGTGCCAGCAGTCTCGAAAGACAGGGGAGCTACGAGCAGTACTTC.

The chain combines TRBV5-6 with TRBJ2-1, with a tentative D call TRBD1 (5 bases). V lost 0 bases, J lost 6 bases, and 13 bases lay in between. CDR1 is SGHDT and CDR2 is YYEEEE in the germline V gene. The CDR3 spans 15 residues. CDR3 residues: CASSLGQGQLNEQFF. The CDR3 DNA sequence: TGTGCCAGCAGCTTGGGGCAGGGCCAACTCAATGAGCAGTTCTTC.

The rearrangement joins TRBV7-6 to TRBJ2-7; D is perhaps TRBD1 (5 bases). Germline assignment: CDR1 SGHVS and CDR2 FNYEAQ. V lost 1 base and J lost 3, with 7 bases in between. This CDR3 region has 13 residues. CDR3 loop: CASSLGTNYEQYF. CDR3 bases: TGTGCCAGCAGCTTAGGGACAAACTACGAGCAGTACTTC.

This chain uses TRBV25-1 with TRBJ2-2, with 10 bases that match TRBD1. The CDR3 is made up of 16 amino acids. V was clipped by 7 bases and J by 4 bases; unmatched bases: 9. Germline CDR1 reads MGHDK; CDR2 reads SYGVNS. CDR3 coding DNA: TGTGCCAGCATTCCCCCGGGACAGGGGTCCACCGGGGAGCTGTTTTTT. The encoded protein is CASIPPGQGSTGELFF.

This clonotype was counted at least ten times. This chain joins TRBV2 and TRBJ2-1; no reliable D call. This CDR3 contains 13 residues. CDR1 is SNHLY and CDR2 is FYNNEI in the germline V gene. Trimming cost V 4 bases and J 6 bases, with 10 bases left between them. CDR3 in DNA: TGTGCCAGCAGTGGAGGCTACACCAATGAGCAGTTCTTC. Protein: CASSGGYTNEQFF.

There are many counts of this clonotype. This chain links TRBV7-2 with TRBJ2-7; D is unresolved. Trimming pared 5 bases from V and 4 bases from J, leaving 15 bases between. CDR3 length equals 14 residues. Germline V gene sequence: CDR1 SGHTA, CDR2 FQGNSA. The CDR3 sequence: CASSPMTNTYEQYF. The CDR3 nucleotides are TGTGCCAGCAGCCCTATGACAAACACATACGAGCAGTACTTC. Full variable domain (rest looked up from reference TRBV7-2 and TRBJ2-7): GAGVSQSPSNKVTEKGKDVELRCDPISGHTALYWYRQSLGQGLEFLIYFQGNSAPDKSGLPSDRFSAERTGGSVSTLTIQRTQQEDSAVYLCASSPMTNTYEQYFGPGTRLTVT.

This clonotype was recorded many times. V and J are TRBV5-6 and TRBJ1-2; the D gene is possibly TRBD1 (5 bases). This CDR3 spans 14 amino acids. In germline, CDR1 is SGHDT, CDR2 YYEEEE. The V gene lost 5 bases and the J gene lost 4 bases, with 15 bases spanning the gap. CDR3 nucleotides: TGTGCCAGCAGACAGACAGAAGTCTTCTATGGCTACACCTTC. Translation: CASRQTEVFYGYTF.

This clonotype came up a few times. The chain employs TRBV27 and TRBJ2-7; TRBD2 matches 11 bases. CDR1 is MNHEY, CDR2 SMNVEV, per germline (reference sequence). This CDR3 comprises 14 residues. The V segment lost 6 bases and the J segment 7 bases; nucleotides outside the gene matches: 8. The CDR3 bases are TGTGCCAGCAGAATTATAGCGGGAGGGCGGGAGCAGTACTTC. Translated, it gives CASRIIAGGREQYF.

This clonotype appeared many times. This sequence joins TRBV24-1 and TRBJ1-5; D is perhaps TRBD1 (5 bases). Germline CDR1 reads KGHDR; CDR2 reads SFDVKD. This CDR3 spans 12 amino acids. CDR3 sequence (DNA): TGTGGTGCGGGGGTAAGCGATCAGCCCCAGCATTTT. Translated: CGAGVSDQPQHF.

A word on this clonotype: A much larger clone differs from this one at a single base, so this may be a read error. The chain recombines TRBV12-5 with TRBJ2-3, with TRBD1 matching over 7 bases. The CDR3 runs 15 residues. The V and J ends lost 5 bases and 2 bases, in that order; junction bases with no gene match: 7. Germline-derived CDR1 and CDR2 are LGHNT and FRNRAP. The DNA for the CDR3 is TGTGCTAGTGGTCCAACAGGGGACGACACAGATACGCAGTATTTT. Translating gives CASGPTGDDTDTQYF.

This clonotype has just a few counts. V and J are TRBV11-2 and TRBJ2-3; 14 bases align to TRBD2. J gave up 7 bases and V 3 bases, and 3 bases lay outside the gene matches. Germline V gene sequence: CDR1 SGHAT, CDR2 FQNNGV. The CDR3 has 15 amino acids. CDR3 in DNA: TGTGCCAGCAGCTTCGGACTAGCGGGAGGTAATACGCAGTATTTT. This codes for CASSFGLAGGNTQYF.

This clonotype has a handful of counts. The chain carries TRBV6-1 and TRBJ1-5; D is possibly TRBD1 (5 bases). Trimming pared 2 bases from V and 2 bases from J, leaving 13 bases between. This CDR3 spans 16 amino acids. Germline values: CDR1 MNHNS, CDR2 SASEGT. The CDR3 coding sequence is TGTGCCAGCAGTGAATGGGGCAACCCGGGCAATCAGCCCCAGCATTTT. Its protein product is CASSEWGNPGNQPQHF.

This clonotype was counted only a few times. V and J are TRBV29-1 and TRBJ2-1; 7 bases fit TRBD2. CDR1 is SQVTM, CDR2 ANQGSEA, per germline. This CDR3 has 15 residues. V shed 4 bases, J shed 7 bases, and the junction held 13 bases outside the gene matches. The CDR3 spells CSVVMGSGIINEQFF. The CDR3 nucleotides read TGCAGCGTTGTAATGGGCAGCGGGATAATAAATGAGCAGTTCTTC.

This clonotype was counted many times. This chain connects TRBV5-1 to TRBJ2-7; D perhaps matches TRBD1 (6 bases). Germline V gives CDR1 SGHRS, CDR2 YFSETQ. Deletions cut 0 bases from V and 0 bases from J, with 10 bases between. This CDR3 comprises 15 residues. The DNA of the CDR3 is TGCGCCAGCAGCTTGGGACAGGTTCCCTCCTACGAGCAGTACTTC. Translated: CASSLGQVPSYEQYF.

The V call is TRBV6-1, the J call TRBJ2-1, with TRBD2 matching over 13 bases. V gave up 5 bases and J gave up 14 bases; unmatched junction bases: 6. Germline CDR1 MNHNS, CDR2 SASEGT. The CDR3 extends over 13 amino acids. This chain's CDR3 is CASSTGTSGKKFF. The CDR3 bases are TGTGCCAGCAGTACCGGGACTAGCGGGAAAAAGTTCTTC.

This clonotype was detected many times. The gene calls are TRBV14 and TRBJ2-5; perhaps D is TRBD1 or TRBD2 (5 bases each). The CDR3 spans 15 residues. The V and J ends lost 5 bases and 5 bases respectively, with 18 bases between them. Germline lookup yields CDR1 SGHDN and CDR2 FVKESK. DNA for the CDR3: TGTGCCAGCAGCAAAAGGGACCAGGGATGGGAGACCCAGTACTTC. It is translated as CASSKRDQGWETQYF.

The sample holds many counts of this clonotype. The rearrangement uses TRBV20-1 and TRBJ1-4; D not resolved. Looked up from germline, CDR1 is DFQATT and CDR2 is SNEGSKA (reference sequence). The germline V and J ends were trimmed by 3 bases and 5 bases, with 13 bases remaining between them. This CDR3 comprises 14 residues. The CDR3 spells CSASPRRQNEKLFF. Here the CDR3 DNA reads TGCAGTGCTAGTCCGAGACGGCAGAATGAAAAACTGTTTTTT.

The CDR3: CASSLDRTSYNEQFF. Here the CDR3 DNA reads TGCGCCAGCAGCTTGGACCGGACCTCCTACAATGAGCAGTTCTTC. This rearrangement joins TRBV5-1 to TRBJ2-1; D unclear. Germline V lookup: CDR1 SGHRS, CDR2 YFSETQ. The CDR3 runs 15 residues. Trimming cost V 0 bases and J 0 bases, with 7 bases left between them.